One sample yielded the 10 T cell receptor beta chains listed below, sequenced in a study of immune evolution from preneoplasia to lung adenocarcinoma. Assay: immunoSEQ multiplex PCR; the TCRdb copy retains only in-frame clones and omits some. The sample has about 4,000 clones; roughly nine tenths are singletons. Material for sequencing was FFPE minimally invasive lung adenocarcinoma tissue. These receptors came from an older donor with lung adenocarcinoma.

This chain uses TRBV4-3 with TRBJ2-2, with TRBD2 matching 13 bases. V gave up 3 bases and J gave up 0 bases; unmatched junction bases: 4. The CDR3 contains 18 residues. CDR1 LGHNA and CDR2 YSLEER come from the germline V gene. The CDR3, as DNA: TGCGCCAGCAGCCAGAGGGGACTAGCGGGAACGAACACCGGGGAGCTGTTTTTT. Translating gives CASSQRGLAGTNTGELFF.

The chain carries TRBV5-4 and TRBJ2-7; no reliable D call. The CDR3 is 13 amino acids. Germline CDR1 is SGHNT and CDR2 is YYREEE (reference sequence). The V end lost 0 bases, the J end lost 0 bases, and 4 bases lay between the germline ends. The CDR3 region is CASSLVHSYEQYF. The DNA for the CDR3 is TGTGCCAGCAGCTTGGTCCACTCCTACGAGCAGTACTTC.

This chain links TRBV27 with TRBJ1-4, with D hard to call. The CDR3 is made up of 12 amino acids. V gave up 3 bases and J gave up 5 bases, with 4 bases separating them. The V gene's germline CDR1 is MNHEY and CDR2 SMNVEV (reference sequence). The CDR3 here is CASSFGNEKLFF. The CDR3 DNA follows: TGTGCCAGCAGTTTTGGGAATGAAAAACTGTTTTTT. Combining the CDR3 with reference TRBV27 and TRBJ1-4 gives the whole variable domain EAQVTQNPRYLITVTGKKLTVTCSQNMNHEYMSWYRQDPGLGLRQIYYSMNVEVTDKGDVPEGYKVSRKEKRNFPLILESPSPNQTSLYFCASSFGNEKLFFGSGTQLSVL.

This sequence joins TRBV7-3 and TRBJ2-4; the D is unclear. The germline CDR1 and CDR2 sequences are SGHTA and FQGTGA. The CDR3 runs 18 residues. V was cut by 1 base and J by 4 bases, with 20 bases left in between. This CDR3 reads CASSLRRNGARSKNIQYF. The CDR3 region has the DNA TGTGCCAGCAGCTTAAGAAGGAATGGCGCCCGGTCTAAAAACATTCAGTACTTC.

The rearrangement uses TRBV7-8 and TRBJ2-3, with D unresolved. Trimming shortened V by 5 bases and J by 6 bases, and 18 bases separated the two germline ends. Germline V CDR1 and CDR2: SGHVS, FQNEAQ. CDR3 length: 15 amino acids. The CDR3 loop reads CASSPGSDFWDTQYF. DNA for the CDR3: TGTGCCAGCAGCCCCGGATCAGACTTTTGGGATACGCAGTATTTT.

The rearrangement uses TRBV28 and TRBJ1-5; 10 bases match TRBD1. The V gene end was trimmed by 2 bases and the J gene end by 5 bases; junction bases not matched to a gene: 3. This CDR3 comprises 15 residues. CDR1 is MDHEN and CDR2 is SYDVKM in the germline V gene. The DNA for the CDR3 is TGTGCCAGCAGTTTAGGAGGACAGGGGGATCAGCCCCAGCATTTT. Its translation: CASSLGGQGDQPQHF.

V usage is TRBV28 and J usage is TRBJ2-7, with 9 positions matching TRBD1. From germline, CDR1 is MDHEN and CDR2 SYDVKM. Germline trimming cut 6 bases from V and 7 bases from J; bases unmatched to any gene: 13. CDR3 length: 15 residues. The CDR3 loop is CASSPPGTGIFEQYF. The CDR3 DNA is TGTGCCAGCAGCCCCCCCGGGACAGGGATATTTGAGCAGTACTTC. Filled out from reference TRBV28 and TRBJ2-7, the complete variable domain reads DVKVTQSSRYLVKRTGEKVFLECVQDMDHENMFWYRQDPGLGLRLIYFSYDVKMKEKGDIPEGYSVSREKKERFSLILESASTNQTSMYLCASSPPGTGIFEQYFGPGTRLTVT.

This sequence joins TRBV19 and TRBJ2-3; a weak D match, TRBD2 (5 bases). V was shortened by 6 bases and J by 2 bases, with 12 bases between the two germline ends. Germline CDR1 and CDR2: LNHDA and SQIVND (reference sequence). This CDR3 comprises 14 residues. The CDR3, as DNA: TGTGCCAGTAGCGGACTGGGATCCACAGATACGCAGTATTTT. This encodes CASSGLGSTDTQYF.

The chain has TRBV28 and TRBJ2-1; maybe TRBD1 (6 bases). Germline V gene lookup returns CDR1 MDHEN and CDR2 SYDVKM. Between the trimmed V and J ends, which lost 8 bases and 5 bases, there was a span of 13 bases. The CDR3 is 13 residues long. CDR3 in amino acids: CASGSGQNNEQFF. The CDR3 DNA reads as TGTGCCAGCGGGTCCGGACAGAACAATGAGCAGTTCTTC. Supplemented by reference TRBV28 and TRBJ2-1, the full variable domain reads DVKVTQSSRYLVKRTGEKVFLECVQDMDHENMFWYRQDPGLGLRLIYFSYDVKMKEKGDIPEGYSVSREKKERFSLILESASTNQTSMYLCASGSGQNNEQFFGPGTRLTVL.

The chain links TRBV6-5 to TRBJ2-7; 10 nucleotides match TRBD2. Losses at the gene ends were 6 bases for V and 0 bases for J; bases not matched to a gene: 5. Germline CDR1 reads MNHEY; CDR2 reads SVGAGI. This CDR3 region has 15 residues. CDR3 amino acids: CASSLVAGGSYEQYF. DNA of the CDR3: TGTGCCAGCAGCCTCGTAGCGGGGGGCTCCTACGAGCAGTACTTC.